These 25 T cell receptor beta chains originate from one sample sequenced in a study of T cells in Graves' hyperthyroidism and ophthalmopathy. Using RNA transcripts as the source, TCR beta CDR3 regions were amplified. In the first-round RT-PCR of the TCR CDR3, the HTBI primer set was used. TCRdb reprocessed the multiplex PCR reads via MiXCR and lists one record per CDR3 protein. This sample has hundreds of thousands of distinct CDR3 sequences; about a fifth occur once, and the top ten carry 30% to 40%. Sequenced input: blood. These receptors all come from a young man with Graves' ophthalmopathy.

The V call is TRBV4-2, the J call TRBJ2-7; D possibly matches TRBD1 or TRBD2 (5 bases each). Germline assignment: CDR1 LGHNA and CDR2 YNFKEQ. With 3 bases removed from V and 3 bases from J, the gap between germline ends came to 12 bases. This CDR3 comprises 14 residues. The CDR3 here is CASSQRDLGYEQYF. CDR3 DNA sequence: TGTGCCAGCAGCCAGAGGGACCTAGGCTACGAGCAGTACTTC.

The chain employs TRBV4-1 and TRBJ2-2, with TRBD2 as a possible D gene (5 bases). V was pared by 5 bases and J by 14 bases, with 18 bases between. The CDR3 consists of 13 residues. CDR1 is MGHRA, CDR2 YSYEKL, per germline. CDR3 sequence (DNA): TGCGCCAGCAGCTCAGGAGAAGGGCCGGGACTGTTTTTT. It translates to CASSSGEGPGLFF.

The rearrangement links TRBV6-1 to TRBJ2-3; D perhaps matches TRBD2 (6 bases). Trimming took 2 bases from V and 1 from J, leaving 13 bases between them. The CDR3 is made up of 16 amino acids. Germline CDR1 is MNHNS and CDR2 is SASEGT. CDR3 residues: CASSEWGGEGTDTQYF. The DNA for the CDR3 is TGTGCCAGCAGTGAATGGGGCGGGGAAGGCACAGATACGCAGTATTTT.

The chain is built from TRBV29-1 and TRBJ2-3; 9 bases fit TRBD2. V shed 6 bases, J shed 4 bases, and the junction held 5 bases outside the gene matches. Germline CDR1 SQVTM, CDR2 ANQGSEA. This CDR3 has 13 residues. CDR3 in DNA: TGCAGCGTCGGAGGACTAGCGCCAGATACGCAGTATTTT. Encoded protein: CSVGGLAPDTQYF.

The CDR3 region has the DNA TGCAGTGCGCCTAGACTAGCGGGGAACACCGGGGAGCTGTTTTTT. Its translation is CSAPRLAGNTGELFF. This chain links TRBV20-1 with TRBJ2-2; 10 bases agree with TRBD2. Germline trimming cut 6 bases from V and 1 base from J; bases unmatched to any gene: 5. Germline V CDR1 and CDR2: DFQATT, SNEGSKA (reference sequence). There are 15 residues in the CDR3.

This clonotype has ten or more counts. This chain links TRBV13 with TRBJ2-4; the D is unclear. Germline CDR1 and CDR2: PRHDT and FYEKMQ (reference sequence). This CDR3 has 14 residues. V dropped 7 bases and J dropped 3 bases, with 13 bases sitting between them. CDR3 sequence (DNA): TGTGCCAGCACCCGAGAGGTTGACAAAAACATTCAGTACTTC. Its translation: CASTREVDKNIQYF. The variable domain in full, with the rest retrieved from reference TRBV13 and TRBJ2-4, is AAGVIQSPRHLIKEKRETATLKCYPIPRHDTVYWYQQGPGQDPQFLISFYEKMQSDKGSIPDRFSAQQFSDYHSELNMSSLELGDSALYFCASTREVDKNIQYFGAGTRLSVL.

In its sample, this clonotype was seen a few times. V is TRBV30 and J is TRBJ2-5; TRBD2 might be the D (6 bases). CDR3 length: 15 amino acids. V shed 0 bases and J shed 5 bases, with 16 bases lying between them. Germline CDR1 is GTSNPN and CDR2 is SVGIG (reference sequence). CDR3 residues: CAWSVSGGQGETQYF. CDR3 DNA: TGTGCCTGGAGTGTATCAGGAGGGCAGGGCGAGACCCAGTACTTC.

This clonotype was detected many times. This chain joins TRBV7-9 and TRBJ2-1, with D tentatively TRBD1 (6 bases). V lost 1 base, J lost 7 bases, and 11 bases lay in between. Germline V gene data show CDR1 as SEHNR and CDR2 as FQNEAQ (reference sequence). This CDR3 has 14 residues. CDR3 loop: CASSLVGGENEQFF. The CDR3 DNA is TGTGCCAGCAGCTTAGTTGGGGGCGAGAATGAGCAGTTCTTC.

The V call is TRBV29-1, the J call TRBJ2-7, with TRBD2 identical over 7 bases. Losses at the gene ends were 7 bases for V and 7 bases for J; bases not matched to a gene: 7. Germline V gene lookup returns CDR1 SQVTM and CDR2 ANQGSEA. This CDR3 has 11 amino acids. The DNA for the CDR3 is TGCAGCGCCCTTGGGGAGGGGGAGCAGTACTTC. Translating gives CSALGEGEQYF.

Only a few counts were recorded for this clonotype. This sequence joins TRBV7-9 and TRBJ2-1, with 8 positions matching TRBD2. The V gene end was trimmed by 0 bases and the J gene end by 15 bases; junction bases not matched to a gene: 7. Looked up from germline, CDR1 is SEHNR and CDR2 is FQNEAQ (reference sequence). CDR3 length: 13 residues. Here the CDR3 reads CASSLARGEKMFF. The CDR3 coding sequence is TGTGCCAGCAGCTTAGCGCGGGGGGAGAAGATGTTCTTC.

This clonotype was picked up a small number of times. The V call is TRBV19, the J call TRBJ1-2; D not certain. In germline, CDR1 is LNHDA, CDR2 SQIVND (reference sequence). The CDR3 has 15 residues. V was pared by 5 bases and J by 3 bases, with 16 bases between. The CDR3: CASSAQFSGDYGYTF. The CDR3 DNA sequence: TGTGCCAGTAGTGCTCAGTTTTCGGGAGACTATGGCTACACCTTC.

The sample holds many counts of this clonotype. The CDR3 nucleotides are TGTGCCAGCAGTCCAAGGGGGCCCACTGAAGCTTTCTTT. It yields the protein CASSPRGPTEAFF. The rearrangement uses TRBV5-6 and TRBJ1-1; 7 nucleotides match TRBD1. V shed 5 bases and J 4 bases; nucleotides not matched to a gene: 5. CDR3 length: 13 residues. Per the germline V gene, CDR1 is SGHDT and CDR2 is YYEEEE.

The V call is TRBV12-3 or TRBV12-4, the J call TRBJ1-2; D is undetermined. V shed 6 bases and J shed 2 bases, with 13 bases lying between them. The CDR3 consists of 14 residues. The CDR3 sequence is CASRTSAVNYGYTF. The DNA of the CDR3 is TGTGCCAGCAGGACCTCGGCGGTCAACTATGGCTACACCTTC.

This clonotype was found many times. V and J are TRBV7-2 and TRBJ2-3; weak D call: TRBD2 (6 bases). The CDR3 has 15 residues. The V end was cut by 8 bases, the J end by 2 bases, with 17 bases between. CDR1 and CDR2 from the germline V gene are SGHTA and FQGNSA. Written as DNA, the CDR3 is TGTGCCAGCCTCAGGACCGGGAGTCCCACAGATACGCAGTATTTT. Translation: CASLRTGSPTDTQYF.

The CDR3 region is CASSLGIQSYEQYF. The CDR3, as DNA: TGTGCCAGTAGTCTGGGGATTCAGTCCTACGAGCAGTACTTC. This chain joins TRBV19 and TRBJ2-7, with D uncertain. The CDR3 is 14 residues long. The germline V and J ends were trimmed by 5 bases and 1 base, with 12 bases remaining between them. CDR1 and CDR2 (germline): LNHDA, SQIVND (reference sequence).

Regarding this clonotype: One end of the junction is discordant with germline, which a read error may explain. The rearrangement links TRBV29-1 to TRBJ1-1; 7 bases line up with TRBD1. Germline CDR1 reads SQVTM; CDR2 reads ANQGSEA. The CDR3 is 15 amino acids. The CDR3 nucleotides are TGCAGCGTCGAAGGGGGACAGAGGGCGGTGTATGAAGCTTTCTTT. It codes for CSVEGGQRAVYEAFF.

This clonotype was observed at least ten times. The V and J genes are TRBV6-1 and TRBJ2-3; 7 bases agree with TRBD1. With V trimmed by 5 bases and J by 4 bases, 15 bases remained unmatched. CDR1 and CDR2 (germline): MNHNS, SASEGT. There are 17 residues in the CDR3. In DNA form, the CDR3 reads TGTGCCAGCAGTTTTAGACAGGGTCGGGTGGGCGCAGATACGCAGTATTTT. This sequence encodes CASSFRQGRVGADTQYF.

This clonotype has at least ten counts. V is TRBV7-9 and J is TRBJ2-1, with TRBD2 matching 13 bases. Trimming removed 5 bases from V and 7 bases from J; junction bases left unmatched: 5. The CDR3 runs 15 residues. The V gene's germline CDR1 is SEHNR and CDR2 FQNEAQ (reference sequence). CDR3 coding DNA: TGTGCCAGCAGCGTGACTAGCGGGAGGTTGAATGAGCAGTTCTTC. Translated: CASSVTSGRLNEQFF.

This clonotype was found a few times. The chain joins TRBV5-8 to TRBJ1-5; 7 positions match TRBD1. The CDR3 is made up of 16 amino acids. The trim removed 1 base at V and 4 bases at J, leaving 8 bases unmatched. The V gene's germline CDR1 is SGHTS and CDR2 YDEGEE. Written as DNA, the CDR3 is TGTGCCAGCAGCTTGTACAGGGGAGGAAGGAATCAGCCCCAGCATTTT. Translating gives CASSLYRGGRNQPQHF.

The rearrangement uses TRBV11-2 and TRBJ2-1; D perhaps matches TRBD1 (6 bases). The V end was cut by 5 bases, the J end by 9 bases, with 14 bases between. The CDR3 is 13 amino acids. Germline V gene sequence: CDR1 SGHAT, CDR2 FQNNGV. The CDR3 protein is CASSPDSSGEQFF. CDR3 coding DNA: TGTGCCAGCAGCCCGGACAGCTCGGGTGAGCAGTTCTTC. The whole variable domain, filled in from reference TRBV11-2 and TRBJ2-1, reads EAGVAQSPRYKIIEKRQSVAFWCNPISGHATLYWYQQILGQGPKLLIQFQNNGVVDDSQLPKDRFSAERLKGVDSTLKIQPAKLEDSAVYLCASSPDSSGEQFFGPGTRLTVL.

CDR3 residues: CASSSLRVGGGSKNIQYF. The CDR3 DNA follows: TGTGCCAGCAGTTCGCTGAGGGTTGGGGGAGGGTCCAAAAACATTCAGTACTTC. V and J are TRBV27 and TRBJ2-4; TRBD2 aligns across 7 bases. Per the germline V gene, CDR1 is MNHEY and CDR2 is SMNVEV (reference sequence). V was clipped by 4 bases and J by 2 bases; unmatched bases: 14. This CDR3 contains 18 residues.

The chain uses TRBV29-1 and TRBJ2-2; D unclear. Trimming cost V 4 bases and J 0 bases, with 6 bases left between them. The length of the CDR3 is 13 residues. Germline values: CDR1 SQVTM, CDR2 ANQGSEA. CDR3 DNA sequence: TGCAGCGTTGGCCTTCCGAACACCGGGGAGCTGTTTTTT. Translation gives CSVGLPNTGELFF.

This clonotype was detected only a few times. The CDR3 nucleotides are TGTGCCAGCAGTAAAACAGGGACTAGTAATGAGCAGTTCTTC. It yields the protein CASSKTGTSNEQFF. The rearrangement uses TRBV6-2 or TRBV6-3 and TRBJ2-1; TRBD2 matches 8 bases. J gave up 7 bases and V 5 bases, and 7 bases lay outside the gene matches. This CDR3 is 14 amino acids long. The germline V gene has CDR1 MNHEY and CDR2 SVGEGT.

This chain connects TRBV28 to TRBJ2-7; tentative D call: TRBD2 (5 bases). This CDR3 is 15 amino acids long. Germline CDR1 reads MDHEN; CDR2 reads SYDVKM. Trimming took off 6 bases at V and 3 bases at J, with 18 bases between the two ends. CDR3 DNA: TGTGCCAGCAGCACGGCCGGGAAGAAGGACTACGAGCAGTACTTC. Amino acids: CASSTAGKKDYEQYF. The full variable domain, completed using reference TRBV28 and TRBJ2-7, is DVKVTQSSRYLVKRTGEKVFLECVQDMDHENMFWYRQDPGLGLRLIYFSYDVKMKEKGDIPEGYSVSREKKERFSLILESASTNQTSMYLCASSTAGKKDYEQYFGPGTRLTVT.

The chain carries TRBV10-1 and TRBJ1-1, with TRBD1 identical over 7 bases. The V gene end was trimmed by 7 bases and the J gene end by 5 bases; junction bases not matched to a gene: 10. The CDR3 has 14 residues. The germline V gene encodes CDR1 WNHNN and CDR2 SYGVQD (reference sequence). CDR3: CASTVTGRGTEAFF. CDR3 bases: TGCGCCAGCACCGTGACAGGGCGGGGGACTGAAGCTTTCTTT.